This is a list of T cell receptor beta chains from one sample in a study of blood T cells in healthy people across ages. In TCRdb, the 5' RACE reads were re-called with MiXCR into one record per CDR3 protein. The sample lists fewer than 1.5 million distinct CDR3 sequences, 35% to 45% occurring once. Material for sequencing was blood. These TCRs come from a woman under 30 in good health. The CDR3 runs from the conserved cysteine through the conserved F or W. The D gene is left open where the match is weak. The size field is filled for only some rows; it gives once, few, many or a size class.

-	TRBJ1-4	TRBV4-1	TRBD1	CASTSIPGGVTNEKLFF	TGCGCCAGCACTTCGATCCCAGGGGGAGTAACTAATGAAAAACTGTTTTTT
once	TRBJ1-6	TRBV7-2	-	CAGSSTSYNSPLHF	TGTGCCGGCAGCTCCACCTCCTATAATTCACCCCTCCACTTT
-	TRBJ2-1	TRBV20-1	-	CSARASSLVEQFF	TGCAGTGCTAGGGCTAGTTCCCTTGTTGAGCAGTTCTTC
many	TRBJ2-2	TRBV12-3/TRBV12-4	-	CASSPGTGELFF	TGTGCCAGCAGCCCGGGGACCGGGGAGCTGTTTTTT
once	TRBJ2-5	TRBV7-6	-	CASSLASKRRYF	TGTGCCAGCAGCTTAGCCTCCAAGAGGAGGTACTTC
-	TRBJ2-1	TRBV7-6	-	CASSLAGGRFEQFF	TGTGCCAGCAGCTTAGCGGGGGGGCGTTTCGAGCAGTTCTTC
-	TRBJ1-5	TRBV30	-	CAWSGKSNQPQHF	TGTGCCTGGTCAGGGAAAAGCAATCAGCCCCAGCATTTT
many	TRBJ2-1	TRBV20-1	-	CSARDPTSSYNEQFF	TGCAGTGCTAGAGATCCAACGAGCTCCTACAATGAGCAGTTCTTC
few	TRBJ2-7	TRBV10-3	-	CAIRSSTGFSYEQYF	TGTGCCATCAGAAGCTCAACGGGGTTCTCCTACGAGCAGTACTTC
-	TRBJ2-4	TRBV7-2	-	CASSLNPGPLAKNIQYF	TGTGCCAGCAGCTTAAACCCGGGACCGCTAGCCAAAAACATTCAGTACTTC
-	TRBJ1-2	TRBV15	-	CATSTDRDLNYGYTF	TGTGCCACCAGCACAGACCGGGATCTTAACTATGGCTACACCTTC
-	TRBJ2-4	TRBV2	-	CASSDAGRNIQYF	TGTGCCAGCAGTGATGCAGGCAGGAACATTCAGTACTTC
-	TRBJ2-1	TRBV12-3/TRBV12-4	-	CASTTTLGHNEQVF	TGTGCCAGCACTACGACCTTAGGGCACAATGAGCAGGTCTTC
once	TRBJ2-1	TRBV7-9	TRBD1	CASSSTTWDSKHNEQFF	TGTGCCAGCAGCTCTACTACGTGGGACAGTAAACACAATGAGCAGTTCTTC
few	TRBJ1-5	TRBV10-3	-	CAISVHGSNQPQHF	TGTGCCATCAGTGTGCACGGAAGCAATCAGCCCCAGCATTTT
many	TRBJ2-1	TRBV14	-	CASSHYSGVSYNEQFF	TGTGCCAGCAGCCACTATTCGGGGGTTTCTTACAATGAGCAGTTCTTC
-	TRBJ2-7	TRBV28	-	CASSLASGLQSSYEQYF	TGTGCCAGCAGTTTAGCCTCGGGACTCCAGAGCTCCTACGAGCAGTACTTC
few	TRBJ1-1	TRBV15	TRBD1	CATSSLTGVWNTEAFF	TGTGCCACCAGCAGTTTAACAGGGGTTTGGAACACTGAAGCTTTCTTT
-	TRBJ2-3	TRBV5-1	TRBD1	CASSLYRTGGTDTQYF	TGCGCCAGCAGCTTGTATAGGACAGGAGGTACAGATACGCAGTATTTT
many	TRBJ1-2	TRBV20-1	TRBD1	CSANTQGAINYGYTF	TGCAGTGCTAACACACAGGGGGCAATTAACTATGGCTACACCTTC
-	TRBJ2-2	TRBV20-1	-	CSARAVDVRSGELFF	TGCAGTGCTAGAGCGGTGGACGTTCGGTCCGGGGAGCTGTTTTTT
-	TRBJ2-5	TRBV12-3/TRBV12-4	TRBD2	CASSLTSGLALETQYF	TGTGCCAGCAGTTTAACGTCGGGACTAGCTTTAGAGACCCAGTACTTC
few	TRBJ2-5	TRBV7-2	TRBD2	CASSLGTSAPLETQYF	TGTGCCAGCAGCTTAGGGACTAGCGCTCCGTTGGAGACCCAGTACTTC
-	TRBJ2-7	TRBV6-2/TRBV6-3	TRBD2	CASSPWTSFHNEQYF	TGTGCCAGCAGTCCGTGGACTAGCTTCCACAATGAGCAGTACTTC
many	TRBJ1-2	TRBV29-1	-	CSVWGARGYTF	TGCAGCGTATGGGGGGCTAGGGGCTACACCTTC
-	TRBJ2-3	TRBV25-1	TRBD2	CASSEWGRREGPDTQYF	TGTGCCAGCAGTGAATGGGGCCGGCGGGAGGGCCCAGATACGCAGTATTTT
-	TRBJ2-1	TRBV14	TRBD2	CASRASGAYNEQFF	TGTGCCAGCAGGGCTAGCGGGGCCTACAATGAGCAGTTCTTC
few	TRBJ2-3	TRBV9	TRBD2	CASSVGIGTSGGYTQYF	TGTGCCAGCAGCGTAGGAATAGGGACTAGCGGGGGTTATACGCAGTATTTT
-	TRBJ1-5	TRBV12-3/TRBV12-4	-	CASTSQPPTQHF	TGTGCCAGCACCTCCCAACCCCCGACCCAGCATTTT
-	TRBJ1-2	TRBV2	-	CASSDGPSHYGYTF	TGTGCCAGCAGTGACGGGCCCAGCCACTATGGCTACACCTTC
-	TRBJ2-3	TRBV6-2/TRBV6-3	TRBD2	CASLDSGRAVIDTQYF	TGTGCCAGCCTGGATAGCGGGAGGGCCGTGATAGATACGCAGTATTTT
few	TRBJ1-4	TRBV28	-	CASRVQGPANEKLFF	TGTGCCAGCAGGGTACAGGGTCCAGCTAATGAAAAACTGTTTTTT
-	TRBJ1-4	TRBV7-2	-	CASSLGRGISEKLFF	TGTGCCAGCAGCTTAGGTCGGGGTATAAGTGAAAAACTGTTTTTT
few	TRBJ2-3	TRBV6-2/TRBV6-3	TRBD2	CASSLRTSGTGTQYF	TGTGCCAGCAGTTTGCGGACTAGCGGGACGGGTACGCAGTATTTT
-	TRBJ2-1	TRBV11-2	TRBD1	CASSSDRGFDNEQFF	TGTGCCAGCAGCTCTGACAGGGGGTTTGACAATGAGCAGTTCTTC
-	TRBJ2-1	TRBV6-1	-	CASTPVRGEQFF	TGTGCCAGCACTCCAGTAAGGGGTGAGCAGTTCTTC
-	TRBJ2-1	TRBV6-6	-	CASVRQANNEQFF	TGTGCCAGCGTAAGACAGGCGAACAATGAGCAGTTCTTC
few	TRBJ2-1	TRBV5-1	TRBD1	CASSLDWTGPRSEQFF	TGCGCCAGCAGCTTGGACTGGACAGGGCCTCGGAGTGAGCAGTTCTTC
few	TRBJ2-3	TRBV7-2	TRBD2	CASSRGGLAGVADTQYF	TGTGCCAGCAGCAGGGGGGGACTAGCGGGGGTTGCAGATACGCAGTATTTT
-	TRBJ2-7	TRBV7-2	TRBD2	CASSLGREAYEQYF	TGTGCCAGCAGCTTAGGGCGGGAGGCCTACGAGCAGTACTTC
-	TRBJ1-5	TRBV3-1	-	CASSQEGQHSNQPQHF	TGTGCCAGCAGCCAAGAAGGCCAGCATAGCAATCAGCCCCAGCATTTT
-	TRBJ2-7	TRBV6-2/TRBV6-3	-	CASSFTTERGYYEQYF	TGTGCCAGCAGTTTCACAACGGAGAGGGGCTACTACGAGCAGTACTTC
-	TRBJ1-1	TRBV4-1	-	CASSQDPRDRMGLTEAFF	TGCGCCAGCAGCCAAGATCCGAGGGATAGGATGGGTCTCACTGAAGCTTTCTTT
few	TRBJ2-3	TRBV27	-	CASSLAATASTDTQYF	TGTGCCAGCAGTTTAGCCGCGACAGCTAGCACAGATACGCAGTATTTT
-	TRBJ2-7	TRBV24-1	TRBD1	CATNPGTGSHEQYF	TGTGCCACCAACCCTGGGACAGGGTCCCACGAGCAGTACTTC